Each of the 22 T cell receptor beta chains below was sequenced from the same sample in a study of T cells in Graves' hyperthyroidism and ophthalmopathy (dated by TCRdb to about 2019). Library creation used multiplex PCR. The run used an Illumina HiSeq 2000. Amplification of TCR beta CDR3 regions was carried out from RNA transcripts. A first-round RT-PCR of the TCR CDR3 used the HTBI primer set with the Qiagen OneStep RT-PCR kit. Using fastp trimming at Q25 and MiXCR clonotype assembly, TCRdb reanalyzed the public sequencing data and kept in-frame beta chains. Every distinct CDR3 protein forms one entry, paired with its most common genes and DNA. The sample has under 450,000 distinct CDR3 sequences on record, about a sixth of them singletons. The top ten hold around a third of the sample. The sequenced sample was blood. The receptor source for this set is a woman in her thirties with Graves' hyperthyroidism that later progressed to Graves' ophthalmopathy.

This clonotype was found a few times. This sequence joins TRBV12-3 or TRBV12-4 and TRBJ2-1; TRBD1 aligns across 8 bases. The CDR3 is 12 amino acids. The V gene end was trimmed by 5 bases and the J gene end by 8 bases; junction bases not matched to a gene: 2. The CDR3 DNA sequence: TGTGCCAGCAGTGCAGGGGGCCATGAGCAGTTCTTC. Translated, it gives CASSAGGHEQFF.

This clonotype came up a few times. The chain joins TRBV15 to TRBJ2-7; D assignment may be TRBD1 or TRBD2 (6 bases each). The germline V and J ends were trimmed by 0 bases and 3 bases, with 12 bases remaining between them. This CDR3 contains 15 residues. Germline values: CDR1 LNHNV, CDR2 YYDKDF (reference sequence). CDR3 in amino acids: CATSRDLGGFYEQYF. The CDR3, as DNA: TGTGCCACCAGCAGAGATCTGGGGGGCTTCTACGAGCAGTACTTC.

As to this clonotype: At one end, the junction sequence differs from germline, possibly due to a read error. CDR3 sequence reads: CAWGVMYEQYF. CDR3 bases: TGTGCCTGGGGTGTAATGTACGAGCAGTACTTC. The V and J genes are TRBV30 and TRBJ2-7; D unclear. The germline V gene encodes CDR1 GTSNPN and CDR2 SVGIG (reference sequence). The CDR3 consists of 11 residues.

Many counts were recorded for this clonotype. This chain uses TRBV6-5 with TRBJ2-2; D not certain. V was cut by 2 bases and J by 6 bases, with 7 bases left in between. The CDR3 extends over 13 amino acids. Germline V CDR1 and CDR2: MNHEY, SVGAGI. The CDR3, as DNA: TGTGCCAGCAGTTACAAACGTGCCGGGGAGCTGTTTTTT. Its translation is CASSYKRAGELFF.

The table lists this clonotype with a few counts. For the CDR3, the DNA is TGCGCCAGCAGCCAAGCTCCCGGGGTCATGACTAGCGGGTACAATGAGCAGTTCTTC. As protein: CASSQAPGVMTSGYNEQFF. The J gene is TRBJ2-1, the V gene TRBV4-1; TRBD2 matches 10 bases. The CDR3 is made up of 19 amino acids. The V and J ends lost 1 base and 4 bases, in that order; junction bases with no gene match: 13. Per germline, CDR1 MGHRA and CDR2 YSYEKL.

Here the CDR3 reads CSARPPRRTTHTDTQYF. Written as DNA, the CDR3 is TGCAGTGCTAGACCCCCACGGCGGACGACCCACACAGATACGCAGTATTTT. The chain couples TRBV20-1 to TRBJ2-3, with D unclear. V shed 2 bases and J shed 2 bases, with 20 bases lying between them. Per germline, CDR1 DFQATT and CDR2 SNEGSKA (reference sequence). The CDR3 sequence is 17 residues long.

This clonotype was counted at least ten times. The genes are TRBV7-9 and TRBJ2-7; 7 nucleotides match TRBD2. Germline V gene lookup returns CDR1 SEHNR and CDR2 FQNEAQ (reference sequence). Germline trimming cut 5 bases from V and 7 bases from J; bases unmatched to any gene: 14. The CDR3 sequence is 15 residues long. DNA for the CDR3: TGTGCCAGCAGCCCTAACATCGGGGCGGGAGTTGAGCAGTACTTC. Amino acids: CASSPNIGAGVEQYF.

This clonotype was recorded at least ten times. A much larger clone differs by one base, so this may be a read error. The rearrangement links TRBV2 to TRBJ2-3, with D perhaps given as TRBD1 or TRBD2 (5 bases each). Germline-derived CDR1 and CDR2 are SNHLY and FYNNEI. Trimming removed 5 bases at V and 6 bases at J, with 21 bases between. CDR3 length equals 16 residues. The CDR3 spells CASSLLSPGPPDTQYF. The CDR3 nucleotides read TGTGCCAGCAGTCTCCTCTCCCCGGGGCCTCCGGATACGCAGTATTTT. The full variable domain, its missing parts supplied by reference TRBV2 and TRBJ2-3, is EPEVTQTPSHQVTQMGQEVILRCVPISNHLYFYWYRQILGQKVEFLVSFYNNEISEKSEIFDDQFSVERPDGSNFTLKIRSTKLEDSAMYFCASSLLSPGPPDTQYFGPGTRLTVL.

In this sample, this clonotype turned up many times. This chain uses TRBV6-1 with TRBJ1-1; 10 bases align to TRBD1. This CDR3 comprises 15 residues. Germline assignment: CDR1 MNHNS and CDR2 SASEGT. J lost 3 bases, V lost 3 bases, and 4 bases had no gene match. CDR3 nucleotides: TGTGCCAGCAGTGACCTGACAGGGGGCCACACTGAAGCTTTCTTT. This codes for CASSDLTGGHTEAFF.

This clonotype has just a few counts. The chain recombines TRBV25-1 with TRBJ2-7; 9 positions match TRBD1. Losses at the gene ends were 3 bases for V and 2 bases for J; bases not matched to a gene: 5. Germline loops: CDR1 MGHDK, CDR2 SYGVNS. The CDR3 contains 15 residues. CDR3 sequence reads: CASSDGTGSTYEQYF. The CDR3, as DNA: TGTGCCAGCAGTGATGGGACAGGGAGCACCTACGAGCAGTACTTC.

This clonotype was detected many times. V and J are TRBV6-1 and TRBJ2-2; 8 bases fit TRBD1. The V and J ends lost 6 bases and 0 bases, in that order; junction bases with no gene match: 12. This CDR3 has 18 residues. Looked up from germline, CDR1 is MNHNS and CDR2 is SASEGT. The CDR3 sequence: CASRMDRVLKPNTGELFF. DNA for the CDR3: TGTGCCAGCAGGATGGACAGGGTCCTTAAACCGAACACCGGGGAGCTGTTTTTT.

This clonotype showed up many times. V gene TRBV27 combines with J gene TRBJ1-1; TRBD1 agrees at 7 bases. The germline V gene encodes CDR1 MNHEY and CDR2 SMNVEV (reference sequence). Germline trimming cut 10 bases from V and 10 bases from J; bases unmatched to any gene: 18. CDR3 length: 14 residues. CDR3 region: CATRPLYDRDAAFF. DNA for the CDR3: TGTGCCACCAGGCCGTTATACGACAGGGATGCAGCTTTCTTT.

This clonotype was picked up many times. The CDR3 sequence is CASSMSRARRQPQHF. CDR3 nucleotide sequence: TGTGCCAGTAGTATGTCTAGGGCTAGGAGGCAGCCCCAGCATTTT. V usage is TRBV19 and J usage is TRBJ1-5; D gene uncertain. V lost 3 bases and J 7 bases, leaving 16 bases between the germline ends. The CDR3 consists of 15 residues. Germline V CDR1 and CDR2: LNHDA, SQIVND (reference sequence).

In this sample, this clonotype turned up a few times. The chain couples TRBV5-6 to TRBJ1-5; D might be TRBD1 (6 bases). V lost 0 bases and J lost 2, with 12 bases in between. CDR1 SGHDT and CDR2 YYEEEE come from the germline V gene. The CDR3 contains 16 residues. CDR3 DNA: TGTGCCAGCAGCTTGGCCAACGCAGGGGGCAATCAGCCCCAGCATTTT. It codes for CASSLANAGGNQPQHF.

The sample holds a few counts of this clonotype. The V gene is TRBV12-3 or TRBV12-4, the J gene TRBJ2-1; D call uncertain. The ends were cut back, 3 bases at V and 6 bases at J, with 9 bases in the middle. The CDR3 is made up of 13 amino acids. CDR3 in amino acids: CASSFQEINEQFF. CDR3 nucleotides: TGTGCCAGCAGTTTTCAGGAGATCAATGAGCAGTTCTTC.

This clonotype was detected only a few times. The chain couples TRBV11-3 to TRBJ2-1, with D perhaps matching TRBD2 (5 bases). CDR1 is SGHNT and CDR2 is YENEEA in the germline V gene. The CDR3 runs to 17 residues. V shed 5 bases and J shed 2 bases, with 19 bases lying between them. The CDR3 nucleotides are TGTGCCAGCAGCCCCTGGAGTGGCCTAGCCCCCTACAATGAGCAGTTCTTC. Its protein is CASSPWSGLAPYNEQFF.

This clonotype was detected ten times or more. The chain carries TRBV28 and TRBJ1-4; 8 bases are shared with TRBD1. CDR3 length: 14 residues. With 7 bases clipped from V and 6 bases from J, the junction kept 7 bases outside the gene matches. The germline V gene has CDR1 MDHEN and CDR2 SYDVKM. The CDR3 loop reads CASTQQGGYEKLFF. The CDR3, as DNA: TGTGCCAGCACCCAACAGGGGGGATATGAAAAACTGTTTTTT. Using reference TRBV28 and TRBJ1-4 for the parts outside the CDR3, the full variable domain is DVKVTQSSRYLVKRTGEKVFLECVQDMDHENMFWYRQDPGLGLRLIYFSYDVKMKEKGDIPEGYSVSREKKERFSLILESASTNQTSMYLCASTQQGGYEKLFFGSGTQLSVL.

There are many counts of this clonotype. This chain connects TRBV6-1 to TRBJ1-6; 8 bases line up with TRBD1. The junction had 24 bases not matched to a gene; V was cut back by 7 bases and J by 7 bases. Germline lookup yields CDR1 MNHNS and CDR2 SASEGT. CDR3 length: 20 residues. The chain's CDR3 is CASNALDPAQGGETNSPLHF. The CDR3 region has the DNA TGTGCCAGCAACGCCTTAGACCCGGCACAGGGGGGAGAAACGAATTCACCCCTCCACTTT.

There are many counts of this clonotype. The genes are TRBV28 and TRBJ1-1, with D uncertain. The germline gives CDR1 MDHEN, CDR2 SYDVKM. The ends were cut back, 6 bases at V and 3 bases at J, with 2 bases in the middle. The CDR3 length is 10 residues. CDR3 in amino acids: CASSYTEAFF. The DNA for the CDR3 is TGTGCCAGCAGCTACACTGAAGCTTTCTTT.

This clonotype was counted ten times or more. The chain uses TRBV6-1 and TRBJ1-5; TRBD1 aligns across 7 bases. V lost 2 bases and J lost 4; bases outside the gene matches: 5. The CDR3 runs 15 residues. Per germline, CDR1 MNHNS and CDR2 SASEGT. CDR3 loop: CASSETGTENQPQHF. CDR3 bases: TGTGCCAGCAGTGAAACGGGGACAGAAAATCAGCCCCAGCATTTT.

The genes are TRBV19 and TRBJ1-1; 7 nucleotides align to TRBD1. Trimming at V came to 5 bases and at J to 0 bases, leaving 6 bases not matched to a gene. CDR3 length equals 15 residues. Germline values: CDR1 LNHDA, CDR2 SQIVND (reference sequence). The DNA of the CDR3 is TGTGCCAGTAGTCCCCGGGACAGCATGAACACTGAAGCTTTCTTT. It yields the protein CASSPRDSMNTEAFF.

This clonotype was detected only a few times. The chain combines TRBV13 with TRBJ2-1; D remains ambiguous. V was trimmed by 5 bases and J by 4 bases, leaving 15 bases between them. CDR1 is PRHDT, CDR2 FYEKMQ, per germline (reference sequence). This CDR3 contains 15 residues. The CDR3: CASSTGRALYNEQFF. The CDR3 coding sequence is TGTGCCAGCAGCACCGGCCGAGCCCTTTACAATGAGCAGTTCTTC.